The 21 T cell receptor beta chains below were found in one sample sequenced in a study of blood T cell repertoires in COVID-19. Method: immunoSEQ multiplex PCR; TCRdb's copy keeps in-frame clones and lacks some. This sample carries 250,000 to 300,000 clones, around 81% of them seen once, and the ten largest clones take roughly 2.9%. Input material: peripheral blood. These receptors were obtained from an older woman with active or convalescent COVID-19.

The genes are TRBV19 and TRBJ1-2; D not certain. The germline V gene has CDR1 LNHDA and CDR2 SQIVND (reference sequence). The CDR3 loop spans 14 amino acids. Between the trimmed V and J ends, which lost 5 bases and 9 bases, there was a span of 19 bases. The CDR3 DNA follows: TGTGCCAGTAGTCTCACATCCAATCCGGGAAGCTACACCTTC. This translates into CASSLTSNPGSYTF.

The CDR3 DNA sequence: TGTGCCAGCAGTGGGCTAGGTCCCATACAGGAGCTCCTCTATGGCTACACCTTC. It encodes CASSGLGPIQELLYGYTF. The gene calls are TRBV6-1 and TRBJ1-2; D may be TRBD1 (5 bases). The V gene's germline CDR1 is MNHNS and CDR2 SASEGT. The CDR3 spans 18 residues. Trimming cost V 4 bases and J 4 bases, with 25 bases left between them.

The chain links TRBV7-2 to TRBJ2-3, with 8 nucleotides matching TRBD2. Germline CDR1 SGHTA, CDR2 FQGNSA. J lost 1 base, V lost 1 base, and 4 bases had no gene match. There are 16 residues in the CDR3. Here the CDR3 reads CASSLGRLARTDTQYF. In DNA form, the CDR3 reads TGTGCCAGCAGCTTAGGCCGACTAGCGCGCACAGATACGCAGTATTTT.

The V gene is TRBV19, the J gene TRBJ1-2, with 9 bases fitting TRBD1. The germline gives CDR1 LNHDA, CDR2 SQIVND (reference sequence). CDR3 length: 14 amino acids. V lost 6 bases to trimming and J lost 2 bases; unmatched junction nucleotides: 4. CDR3 nucleotides: TGTGCCAGTAGGGTCGGACAGGGGAACTATGGCTACACCTTC. Translating it yields CASRVGQGNYGYTF. Filled out from reference TRBV19 and TRBJ1-2, the complete variable domain reads DGGITQSPKYLFRKEGQNVTLSCEQNLNHDAMYWYRQDPGQGLRLIYYSQIVNDFQKGDIAEGYSVSREKKESFPLTVTSAQKNPTAFYLCASRVGQGNYGYTFGSGTRLTVV.

The J gene is TRBJ2-2, the V gene TRBV5-1; TRBD2 might be the D (6 bases). Germline CDR1 and CDR2: SGHRS and YFSETQ. The V and J ends lost 4 bases and 6 bases respectively, with 10 bases between them. The length of the CDR3 is 13 residues. CDR3 sequence: CASSPGDAGELFF. CDR3 coding DNA: TGCGCCAGCAGCCCGGGGGACGCCGGGGAGCTGTTTTTT.

The gene calls are TRBV10-3 and TRBJ2-2; 7 positions match TRBD1. This CDR3 comprises 16 residues. CDR1 ENHRY and CDR2 SYGVKD come from the germline V gene. V shed 2 bases and J 0 bases; nucleotides not matched to a gene: 3. Here the CDR3 reads CAISERDRSNTGELFF. The DNA for the CDR3 is TGTGCCATCAGTGAGCGGGACAGATCGAACACCGGGGAGCTGTTTTTT.

This chain links TRBV10-3 with TRBJ1-2; the match to TRBD1 covers 7 bases. The V segment lost 5 bases and the J segment 1 base; nucleotides outside the gene matches: 1. Germline values: CDR1 ENHRY, CDR2 SYGVKD. This CDR3 spans 13 amino acids. The CDR3 nucleotides are TGTGCCATCAGTAGGGACAGTAACTATGGCTACACCTTC. Amino acid sequence: CAISRDSNYGYTF.

J is TRBJ1-2 and V is TRBV3-1 (or the pseudogene TRBV3-2), with D unclear. The germline V and J ends were trimmed by 1 base and 7 bases, with 16 bases remaining between them. Germline CDR1 LGHDT, CDR2 YNNKEL (reference sequence). This CDR3 has 15 residues. DNA of the CDR3: TGTGCCAGCAGCCAAGCCAACCCCCTATTCTTTGGCTACACCTTC. Amino acid sequence: CASSQANPLFFGYTF.

This chain connects TRBV6-1 to TRBJ1-2, with D tentatively TRBD1 (5 bases). The CDR3 has 17 amino acids. V lost 2 bases and J 0 bases, leaving 16 bases between the germline ends. CDR1 is MNHNS and CDR2 is SASEGT in the germline V gene. CDR3 region: CASSETVRQRANYGYTF. The DNA for the CDR3 is TGTGCCAGCAGTGAAACCGTGAGACAGCGAGCTAACTATGGCTACACCTTC.

The chain couples TRBV27 to TRBJ1-1, with TRBD1 identical over 8 bases. The germline CDR1 and CDR2 sequences are MNHEY and SMNVEV (reference sequence). The CDR3 totals 14 residues. Trimming cost V 6 bases and J 3 bases; bases outside gene matches: 6. CDR3 coding DNA: TGTGCCAGCAGACTACAGGGGGTTGACACTGAAGCTTTCTTT. Protein: CASRLQGVDTEAFF.

The V and J genes are TRBV10-3 and TRBJ2-3; D not resolved. Germline V CDR1 and CDR2: ENHRY, SYGVKD. CDR3 length: 13 amino acids. V lost 6 bases and J lost 4, with 11 bases in between. The CDR3 nucleotides are TGTGCCATCAGCGGTTCCCCCGCAGATACGCAGTATTTT. This gives the protein CAISGSPADTQYF.

This rearrangement joins TRBV12-3 or TRBV12-4 to TRBJ1-2; no clear D gene. V lost 5 bases, J lost 7 bases, and 11 bases lay in between. The CDR3 is 12 residues long. The CDR3 is CASSITVGGYTF. The CDR3 DNA sequence: TGTGCCAGCAGTATCACAGTCGGTGGCTACACCTTC.

The gene calls are TRBV3-1 (or the pseudogene TRBV3-2) and TRBJ1-2, with 7 bases matching TRBD1. There are 13 residues in the CDR3. The J segment lost 8 bases and the V segment lost 1 base, leaving 4 bases of the junction unmatched. Per the germline V gene, CDR1 is LGHDT and CDR2 is YNNKEL (reference sequence). The CDR3 loop reads CASSQGQGRGYTF. DNA of the CDR3: TGTGCCAGCAGCCAAGGACAGGGAAGGGGCTACACCTTC.

The chain uses TRBV9 and TRBJ1-2; no clear D. Trimming cost V 0 bases and J 1 base, with 16 bases left between them. Germline V gene lookup returns CDR1 SGDLS and CDR2 YYNGEE. The CDR3 spans 17 residues. CDR3 in amino acids: CASSVGLETRYNYGYTF. DNA for the CDR3: TGTGCCAGCAGCGTAGGGCTCGAGACAAGGTATAACTATGGCTACACCTTC.

The chain links TRBV6-6 to TRBJ2-1, with TRBD1 matching over 8 bases. The length of the CDR3 is 15 residues. CDR1 is MNHNY, CDR2 SVGAGI, per germline (reference sequence). The ends lost 3 bases at V and 4 bases at J; junction bases unmatched: 5. The CDR3 loop reads CASSYGTGTYNEQFF. The CDR3 nucleotides read TGTGCCAGCAGTTATGGGACAGGAACTTACAATGAGCAGTTCTTC.

The J gene is TRBJ2-5, the V gene TRBV7-9; TRBD1 matches 7 bases. After removal of 5 bases from V and 4 bases from J, the junction contained 4 bases not matched to a gene. Germline CDR1 and CDR2: SEHNR and FQNEAQ (reference sequence). The CDR3 has 13 amino acids. The CDR3 DNA follows: TGTGCCAGCAGCCCGCGACAGGGAGAGACCCAGTACTTC. Translated, it gives CASSPRQGETQYF.

This clone was counted a single time. The chain employs TRBV12-3 or TRBV12-4 and TRBJ1-1; D remains unclear. CDR3 length equals 13 residues. Deletions cut 3 bases from V and 1 base from J, with 6 bases between. The CDR3 protein is CASSFSSNTEAFF. CDR3 DNA sequence: TGTGCCAGCAGTTTCTCGTCGAACACTGAAGCTTTCTTT.

The chain has TRBV5-6 and TRBJ1-1; D not resolved. Trimming shortened V by 6 bases and J by 6 bases, and 21 bases separated the two germline ends. The CDR3 is 15 residues long. The germline V gene has CDR1 SGHDT and CDR2 YYEEEE. The CDR3 spells CASTPFGARGPEAFF. CDR3 DNA: TGTGCCAGCACACCTTTTGGAGCGAGAGGCCCTGAAGCTTTCTTT.

The chain uses TRBV15 and TRBJ1-2; 8 bases are shared with TRBD1. Germline CDR1 and CDR2: LNHNV and YYDKDF (reference sequence). V shed 3 bases and J 1 base; nucleotides not matched to a gene: 10. There are 17 residues in the CDR3. This CDR3 reads CATSRLKQTGVNYGYTF. CDR3 nucleotide sequence: TGTGCCACCAGCAGGCTAAAGCAGACAGGGGTTAACTATGGCTACACCTTC.

This clone was observed once. The chain is built from TRBV19 and TRBJ1-1; D gene ambiguous. Between the trimmed V and J ends, which lost 1 base and 0 bases, there was a span of 9 bases. The CDR3 has 15 residues. CDR1 is LNHDA, CDR2 SQIVND, per germline (reference sequence). The CDR3 spells CASSIGWQLNTEAFF. CDR3 nucleotide sequence: TGTGCCAGTAGTATAGGGTGGCAGTTGAACACTGAAGCTTTCTTT.

J is TRBJ1-2 and V is TRBV6-1; D might be TRBD1 (5 bases). V lost 2 bases and J lost 4, with 8 bases in between. CDR3 length: 13 residues. CDR1 MNHNS and CDR2 SASEGT come from the germline V gene. CDR3 region: CASSEYTGYGYTF. The CDR3 region has the DNA TGTGCCAGCAGTGAATATACAGGCTATGGCTACACCTTC.